The clone carrying this T cell receptor (beta chain) appeared a single time. Germline-derived CDR1 and CDR2 are SGHVS and FNYEAQ. V gave up 5 bases and J gave up 1 base, with 12 bases separating them. The CDR3 is 15 amino acids. This entry is derived from a study of blood T cell repertoires in COVID-19. This table comes from immunoSEQ multiplex PCR, and its TCRdb copy is limited to in-frame clones, with some not included. The repertoire holds some 250,000 clones, with approximately 86% as singletons. The chain has TRBV7-6 and TRBJ1-3, with TRBD1 as a possible D gene (6 bases). The TCR was taken from a woman between 18 and 29 years old with acute or convalescent COVID-19. The material sequenced was peripheral blood. The CDR3 DNA is TGTGCCAGCAGCCAGCAAACAGGGTCTGGAAACACCATATATTTT. It translates to CASSQQTGSGNTIYF.